The rows below give T cell receptor beta chains drawn from one sample of a study of identical twins. Each CDR3 protein is one row after TCRdb ran MiXCR on the 5' RACE reads. The profile shows around 680,000 distinct CDR3 sequences, roughly 8% of them singletons. These data were also filed under a second study, of yellow fever vaccine responses in identical twins.

The sample taken for sequencing was PBMCs. The receptors here all came from a woman aged 18 to 35 in good health. The CDR3 runs from the conserved cysteine through the conserved F or W. Fields, in order: D gene, clone size, J gene, V gene, CDR3 length, CDR3 protein, CDR3 DNA. The D gene is left open where the match is weak. The listing skips clone size in some rows; elsewhere it reads once, few, many or a size class.

TRBD1 | many | TRBJ2-7 | TRBV7-8 | 15 | CASRLGQGAYDEQYF | TGTGCCAGCAGATTGGGACAGGGGGCTTACGACGAGCAGTACTTC
TRBD2 | . | TRBJ2-2 | TRBV30 | 15 | CACYGEGEWAGELFF | TGTGCCTGCTATGGGGAGGGTGAATGGGCCGGGGAGCTGTTTTTT
TRBD2 | few | TRBJ2-2 | TRBV20-1 | 17 | CSARRERTSRSTGELFF | TGCAGTGCTAGGAGAGAGAGGACTAGCCGGAGCACCGGGGAGCTGTTTTTT
. | few | TRBJ2-3 | TRBV6-1 | 13 | CASSEALTDTQYF | TGTGCCAGCAGTGAAGCGTTAACAGATACGCAGTATTTT
TRBD1 | many | TRBJ1-1 | TRBV7-9 | 15 | CASSSHRGLNTEAFF | TGTGCCAGCAGCTCACACAGGGGACTGAACACTGAAGCTTTCTTT
. | . | TRBJ2-7 | TRBV28 | 12 | CASSFFGSEQYF | TGTGCCAGCAGTTTTTTCGGATCCGAGCAGTACTTC
. | few | TRBJ2-5 | TRBV7-2 | 16 | CASSSGPGRGSMTQYF | TGTGCCAGCAGCTCCGGTCCGGGACGGGGCTCGATGACCCAGTACTTC
TRBD2 | many | TRBJ2-1 | TRBV5-1 | 16 | CASSLGTSLVADEQFF | TGCGCCAGCAGCTTGGGGACTAGCTTGGTTGCGGATGAGCAGTTCTTC
. | . | TRBJ2-1 | TRBV7-2 | 15 | CASSLEWQPYNEQFF | TGTGCCAGCAGCTTAGAGTGGCAGCCATACAATGAGCAGTTCTTC
. | many | TRBJ2-6 | TRBV20-1 | 13 | CSARGAGANVLTF | TGCAGTGCTAGAGGTGCTGGGGCCAACGTCCTGACTTTC
. | . | TRBJ2-7 | TRBV20-1 | 14 | CSAQNPLRIYEQYF | TGCAGTGCTCAAAACCCTCTCCGCATTTACGAGCAGTACTTC
TRBD2 | few | TRBJ2-1 | TRBV28 | 11 | CASCLSGSPFF | TGTGCCAGCTGCCTTAGCGGGAGTCCGTTCTTC
TRBD1 | many | TRBJ1-1 | TRBV12-3/TRBV12-4 | 16 | CASSLVGQGKNTEAFF | TGTGCCAGCAGTTTAGTCGGACAGGGGAAGAACACTGAAGCTTTCTTT
. | few | TRBJ2-3 | TRBV6-4 | 13 | CASSDSVTNTQYF | TGTGCCAGCAGTGACTCCGTTACTAATACGCAGTATTTT
TRBD2 | . | TRBJ2-1 | TRBV12-3/TRBV12-4 | 17 | CASSKGPSGSSYNEQFF | TGTGCCAGCAGTAAAGGGCCTAGCGGGAGTTCCTACAATGAGCAGTTCTTC
TRBD2 | . | TRBJ2-5 | TRBV5-6 | 15 | CASSLSGLAQETQYF | TGTGCCAGCAGCTTGTCTGGACTAGCCCAAGAGACCCAGTACTTC
. | few | TRBJ1-1 | TRBV2 | 13 | CASMVQGGTEAFF | TGTGCCAGCATGGTCCAGGGAGGAACTGAAGCTTTCTTT
. | few | TRBJ2-3 | TRBV20-1 | 15 | CSANPRITSTDTQYF | TGCAGTGCTAATCCTAGGATAACTAGCACAGATACGCAGTATTTT
. | few | TRBJ1-5 | TRBV20-1 | 14 | CSARDAGSNQPQHF | TGCAGTGCTAGAGATGCGGGTAGCAATCAGCCCCAGCATTTT
. | many | TRBJ1-1 | TRBV29-1 | 14 | CSVGSWGRGTEAFF | TGCAGCGTTGGATCCTGGGGCAGGGGCACTGAAGCTTTCTTT
. | many | TRBJ2-7 | TRBV6-2/TRBV6-3 | 13 | CASSYEPSYEQYF | TGTGCCAGCAGTTACGAACCAAGCTACGAGCAGTACTTC
. | . | TRBJ2-5 | TRBV20-1 | 14 | CSARDFLARETQYF | TGCAGTGCTAGAGATTTTCTAGCGAGAGAGACCCAGTACTTC
. | many | TRBJ2-5 | TRBV5-1 | 14 | CASSLARYQETQYF | TGCGCCAGCAGCTTGGCCAGGTACCAAGAGACCCAGTACTTC
. | . | TRBJ2-2 | TRBV7-9 | 17 | CASSPGWALDGTGELFF | TGTGCCAGCAGCCCCGGTTGGGCACTCGACGGCACCGGGGAGCTGTTTTTT
TRBD1 | few | TRBJ2-4 | TRBV6-5 | 16 | CASSLPAGQGKNIQYF | TGTGCCAGCAGTTTGCCAGCGGGACAGGGCAAAAACATTCAGTACTTC
. | . | TRBJ2-7 | TRBV7-2 | 15 | CASSLEARGSYEQYF | TGTGCCAGCAGCTTAGAAGCCAGGGGCTCCTACGAGCAGTACTTC
TRBD2 | many | TRBJ2-1 | TRBV20-1 | 17 | CSATTGTSGSGYNEQFF | TGCAGTGCTACGACAGGGACTAGCGGGAGTGGATACAATGAGCAGTTCTTC
. | . | TRBJ2-1 | TRBV6-2/TRBV6-3 | 14 | CAIRRSSFYNEQFF | TGTGCCATTAGGAGGTCGAGTTTTTACAATGAGCAGTTCTTC
. | . | TRBJ2-7 | TRBV6-4 | 14 | CASMIYLLGYEQYF | TGTGCCAGCATGATATATCTGTTAGGCTACGAGCAGTACTTC
TRBD1 | few | TRBJ2-2 | TRBV11-2 | 15 | CASKGQGGNTGELFF | TGTGCCAGCAAAGGACAGGGAGGGAACACCGGGGAGCTGTTTTTT
. | few | TRBJ1-1 | TRBV29-1 | 14 | CSVEDDRLNTEAFF | TGCAGCGTTGAAGATGACAGGCTGAACACTGAAGCTTTCTTT
. | . | TRBJ2-1 | TRBV7-2 | 13 | CASSLGPMGEQFF | TGTGCCAGCAGCTTAGGGCCGATGGGTGAGCAGTTCTTC
. | many | TRBJ2-2 | TRBV5-1 | 15 | CASSLVSMGTGELFF | TGCGCCAGCAGCTTGGTGTCAATGGGAACCGGGGAGCTGTTTTTT
. | . | TRBJ2-7 | TRBV6-1 | 16 | CASSRKIGSFGREQYF | TGTGCCAGCAGCCGGAAAATAGGTTCATTCGGGCGAGAGCAGTACTTC
. | few | TRBJ1-6 | TRBV11-2 | 14 | CASSLEGPNSPLHF | TGTGCCAGCAGCTTAGAAGGCCCTAATTCACCCCTCCACTTT
. | many | TRBJ2-1 | TRBV24-1 | 16 | CATSDHPGPKIDEQFF | TGTGCCACCAGTGATCACCCGGGTCCCAAGATCGATGAGCAGTTCTTC
. | . | TRBJ2-5 | TRBV6-2/TRBV6-3 | 15 | CASSYSETHQETQYF | TGTGCCAGCAGTTACTCGGAGACTCACCAAGAGACCCAGTACTTC
. | . | TRBJ2-1 | TRBV20-1 | 15 | CSARVPQVVMNEQFF | TGCAGTGCTAGAGTTCCACAGGTCGTGATGAATGAGCAGTTCTTC